This T cell receptor (beta chain) was retrieved from a study of cytomegalovirus exposure and HLA in healthy donors (dated by TCRdb to about 2017). Describing the broader study: An earlier analysis of roughly 500 of the donors reported 276 Gb of sequence data and 117 million unique TCR beta sequences obtained from about 179 million T cells. An early release that covered 500 to 800 HLA-typed donors contained approximately 300 gigabases of sequencing data and tens of millions of unique TCR sequences. Among the approximately 400 genotyped donors, approximately 81% belonged to the genetic ancestry cluster associated with self-reported Caucasian donors. The aim of the study was to test whether cataloging public T cell receptors could identify signatures of past pathogen exposure. Using immunosequencing, the study profiled T cell repertoires from about 620 subjects and related those repertoires to cytomegalovirus serostatus. Besides the first cohort of 666 subjects, a separate validation cohort made up of over a hundred different subjects was used. The study combined high-throughput TCR immunosequencing, statistical association of individual TCRs with disease status, and machine learning to predict cytomegalovirus infection status. A later analysis re-analyzed previously published TCR beta repertoires from roughly 630 donors and added high-resolution HLA genotyping to study TCR occurrence patterns. Rather than drawing on any new phenotypic data, the later analysis identified candidate immune exposures from TCR beta sequences and the way those sequences occurred across donors. An earlier analysis of 587 of the donors used high-throughput TCR beta sequencing to judge whether each TCR beta V gene segment behaved as functional or pseudogenic. Donor age, sex, ethnicity and CMV serostatus were compiled alongside the repertoire data. A later genetic analysis took genome-wide SNP genotypes for 398 of the 666 donors and used that subset as a discovery cohort. All discovery cohort repertoires had been generated using a single sequencing platform. Class I and class II HLA loci were covered by the typing at four-digit resolution. Typing coverage differed by locus: A, B, C, DRB1 and DQB1 were typed in about 629-640 donors, DQA1 in 522, DPA1 in nearly 610, and DPB1 in just under 480. A few DR-DQ haplotypes were handled as single units for association and clustering because linkage in the cohort was strong. Among 300 to 450 genotyped donors of the cohort, an average of roughly 240,000 unique TCR beta nucleotide sequences were sequenced per donor, about a sixth of them non-productive.

The paper's findings and limits, for the study overall: Linkage disequilibrium might explain the correlated functional status among segregating V segments, but an unknown experimental factor could not be excluded. In a later genetic analysis, a missense DCLRE1C variant was associated with V-gene and J-gene trimming of TCR beta chains, and the association was replicated in an independent cohort. In both the original and validation cohorts, the classifier was reported to diagnose cytomegalovirus status with high specificity and sensitivity. In a later analysis, TCR association rates were found to vary across HLA loci, with the most associated TCRs seen for DRB1 alleles and the fewest for HLA-C alleles. In vitro tests confirmed that three of the cytomegalovirus-associated TCR beta chains recognize cytomegalovirus antigens. Most CMV-associated TCR beta chains appeared to be HLA-restricted in a later analysis, and the HLA associations seemed to be driven largely by CMV exposure. Most TCR sequences were seen in very few donors, while some public TCRs were found in many individuals. Because HLA typing was missing for some donors at each locus, association tests included only the typed subset. In a later analysis, around 15,000 TCR beta sequences were associated with specific HLA alleles at a false discovery rate of 0.05. In an earlier analysis of under 600 of the donors, most TCR beta V segments were observed in productive rearrangements about 87% or about 30% of the time, broadly matching IMGT annotations. A further reported finding was that TCR beta sequences accurately predicted the HLA-A and HLA-B alleles for most subjects in the first cohort. Some 15 rarely observed V segments, including chromosome 9 orphons, were excluded from the earlier analysis of just under 600 of the donors because counts were too low. It was suggested by the authors that the approach could potentially be generalized to other disease states and immunological phenotypes. A later genetic analysis reported fewer N-insertions in productive TCRs among donors in an Asian-associated ancestry cluster than the roughly 670-donor mean. Some IMGT-functional V segments, including TRBV6-2 and TRBV6-3, could not be distinguished by the 87-base-pair reads and were therefore excluded. According to a later analysis, parvovirus B19, influenza, CMV and Epstein-Barr virus appeared linked to several top co-occurrence clusters. Roughly uniform sequencing depth across donors was assumed in presence/absence analyses, although this assumption may not hold. Compared with equally common non-associated chains, HLA-associated TCR beta chains in a later analysis were more clonally expanded and had lower generation probabilities. The sequencing pipeline was judged likely to have produced a cluster of highly shared sequence variants as a technical artifact. The study gave a list of more than 150 TCR beta chains associated with cytomegalovirus. Only TCR beta chains were sequenced in this cohort, and the absence of alpha or paired-chain data limited detectable features. CMV serostatus was the only immune exposure information available for the cohort. When HLA alleles, especially DR and DQ, strongly co-occurred, attributing TCR associations to individual alleles was difficult.

The cohort comprised several hundred healthy bone marrow donors. At the time of sampling, all cohort members were nominally healthy, though unrecorded immune exposures were likely present. The donor was CMV seropositive and was included in the group of some 290 seropositive cohort members. Every donor gave a peripheral blood sample, and the peripheral blood mononuclear cells from that sample were used for TCR beta sequencing. The Qiagen DNeasy Blood Extraction Kit was used to extract genomic DNA from the blood cell samples. Of note for this clone: This clone's antigen is unknown. No per-base quality is available; no much larger clone lies one base away.

The CDR3, from cysteine to phenylalanine, totals 14 residues. Only the CDR3 region is kept as DNA, spanning 42 bases read in frame from base 1. Germline trimming: 3 bases from V, 8 bases from J; junction bases outside gene matches: 5. According to the germline V gene (reference sequence), CDR1 reads SEHNR and CDR2 reads FQNEAQ. The method behind the library was the immunoSEQ multiplex PCR assay. For the multiplex PCR, a mixture combining 60 forward primers for TCR Vbeta segments and 13 reverse primers for TCR Jbeta segments was used. A multiplex PCR assay on genomic DNA amplified the CDR3 region of rearranged TCR beta genes. The amplified TCR beta libraries were sequenced on the Illumina HiSeq System as 87-base-pair reads. Regarding the original processing steps: Across the 600 to 700 repertoires, a later analysis counted tens of millions of unique TCR beta chains, roughly 11 million of which were shared by at least two donors. A nearest-neighbor algorithm error-corrected the raw reads and collapsed the reads into unique sequences, merging closely related sequences to remove PCR and sequencing errors. V, D and J gene segments were assigned by aligning CDR3 sequences to IMGT reference sequences. Each retained sequence needed at least a six-nucleotide match to both a V gene segment and a J gene segment. Rearrangements were classified as productive when the CDR3 lacked stop codons and remained in frame with V and J, and all other rearrangements were classified as non-productive. Following IMGT convention, CDR3 was defined as the stretch from the second conserved V-encoded cysteine up to the conserved J-encoded phenylalanine. The earlier analysis of about 500 of the donors excluded sequences that lacked an unambiguous match to a single V gene segment. In an earlier analysis of 587 of the donors, V segments were called functional above 56.7% productive rearrangements and were called segregating when the between-donor standard deviation exceeded 5%. A statistical classification framework was built for diagnosing cytomegalovirus status from the catalog of TCR beta chain sequences. In a later analysis, V and J genes were assigned by comparing TCR nucleotide sequences against IMGT/GENE-DB human TR gene sequences. In a later analysis, CDR3 sequences and most-parsimonious VDJ recombination scenarios were assigned using the TCRdist pipeline. In a later analysis, each TCR beta chain was defined by its CDR3 amino acid sequence together with its V-gene family, and reads lacking a unique V-gene family were excluded. In a later analysis, fewer than 600 highly shared, low-generation-probability nucleotide sequences were removed to address suspected cross-contamination and a sequencing artifact. For each public chain, a later analysis derived a clonal expansion index from normalized ranks of inferred template counts within each repertoire. In a later analysis, generation probabilities were computed using a VDJ recombination model fitted to out-of-frame rearrangements, and the results were checked against IGoR. Hypergeometric tests were used in a later analysis to score TCR-TCR, TCR-HLA and TCR-CMV co-occurrence, with a repertoire-size bias correction applied to the TCR pairs. To estimate false discovery rates, a later analysis permuted the HLA or CMV assignments 20 times. A later analysis grouped co-occurring TCRs with DBSCAN, adding TCRdist sequence similarity when clustering within HLA-allele-positive subsets. Co-occurrence clustering excluded repertoires with fewer than 30,000 or more than 120,000 public chains, plus five with anomalous nucleotide sharing. TCRdb holds this immuneACCESS table with in-frame rearrangements only. Some clones are missing; in checked studies, unresolved V genes explain under half, and the rest has no known cause. Clone size and the V and J calls come from that table; the DNA yielded D and trimming. The sample has fewer than 180,000 clones on record, about four fifths of them singletons. The top ten clonotypes cover roughly 6% of the sample.

The chain is encoded by TRBV7-9 joined to TRBJ2-1; the central 9 bases match TRBD1. The TCR originated in a man aged 50 to 60 in good health and CMV-seropositive. The specimen was PBMCs. The DNA sequence is TGTGCCAGCAGCTTCCTTAGACAGGGGGATGAGCAGTTCTTC. Its product reads: CASSFLRQGDEQFF.